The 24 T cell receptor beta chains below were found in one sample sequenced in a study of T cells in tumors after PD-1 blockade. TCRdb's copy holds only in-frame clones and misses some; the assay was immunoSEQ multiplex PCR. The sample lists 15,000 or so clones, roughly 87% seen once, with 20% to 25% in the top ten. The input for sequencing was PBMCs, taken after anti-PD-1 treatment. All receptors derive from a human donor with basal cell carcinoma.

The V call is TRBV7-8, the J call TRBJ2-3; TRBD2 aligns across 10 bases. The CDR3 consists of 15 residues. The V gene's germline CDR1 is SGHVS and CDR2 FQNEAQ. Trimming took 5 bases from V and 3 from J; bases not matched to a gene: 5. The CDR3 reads CASSRAGGTTDTQYF. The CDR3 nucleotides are TGTGCCAGCAGCCGAGCGGGGGGGACAACAGATACGCAGTATTTT.

The CDR3 loop is CASSQDAGVNYGYTF. The CDR3 DNA sequence: TGCGCCAGCAGCCAAGATGCAGGGGTAAACTATGGCTACACCTTC. The chain joins TRBV4-3 to TRBJ1-2; maybe TRBD1 (6 bases). This CDR3 region has 15 residues. V shed 0 bases and J shed 2 bases, with 10 bases lying between them. From germline, CDR1 is LGHNA and CDR2 YSLEER.

CDR3 in amino acids: CASSQGAGGPEAFF. CDR3 nucleotide sequence: TGCGCCAGCAGCCAGGGCGCCGGGGGACCTGAAGCTTTCTTT. The chain links TRBV4-1 to TRBJ1-1, with D maybe TRBD1 (5 bases). Germline values: CDR1 MGHRA, CDR2 YSYEKL. The CDR3 has 14 amino acids. The V gene lost 3 bases and the J gene lost 6 bases, with 14 bases spanning the gap.

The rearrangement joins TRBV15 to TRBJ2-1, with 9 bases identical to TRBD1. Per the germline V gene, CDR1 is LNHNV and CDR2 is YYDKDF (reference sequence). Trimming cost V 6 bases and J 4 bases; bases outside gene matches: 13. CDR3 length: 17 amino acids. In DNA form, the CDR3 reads TGTGCCACCAGGTCCCGAGGATGGGGACAGGGATACAATGAGCAGTTCTTC. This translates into CATRSRGWGQGYNEQFF.

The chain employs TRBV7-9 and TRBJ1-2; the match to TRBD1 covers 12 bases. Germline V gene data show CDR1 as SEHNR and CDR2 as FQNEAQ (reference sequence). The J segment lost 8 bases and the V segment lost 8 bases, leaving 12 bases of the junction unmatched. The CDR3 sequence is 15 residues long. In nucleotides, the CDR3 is TGTGCCAGCGGCAAATTGGGACAGGGGGCAGGCGGCTACACCTTC. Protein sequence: CASGKLGQGAGGYTF.

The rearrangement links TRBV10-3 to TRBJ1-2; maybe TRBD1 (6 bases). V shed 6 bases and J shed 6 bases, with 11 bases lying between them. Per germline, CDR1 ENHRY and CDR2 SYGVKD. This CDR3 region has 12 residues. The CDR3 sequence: CAIRSGTHGYTF. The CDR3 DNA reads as TGTGCCATCAGGTCCGGGACACATGGCTACACCTTC.

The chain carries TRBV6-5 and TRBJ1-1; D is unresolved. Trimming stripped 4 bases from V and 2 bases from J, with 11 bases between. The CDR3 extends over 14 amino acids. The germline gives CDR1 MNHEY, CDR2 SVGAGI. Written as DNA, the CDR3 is TGTGCCAGCAGTTCTAAACACAGAAACACTGAAGCTTTCTTT. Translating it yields CASSSKHRNTEAFF.

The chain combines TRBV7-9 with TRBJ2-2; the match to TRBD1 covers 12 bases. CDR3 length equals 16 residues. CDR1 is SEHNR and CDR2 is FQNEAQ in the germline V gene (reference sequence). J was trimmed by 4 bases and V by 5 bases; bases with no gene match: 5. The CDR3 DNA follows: TGTGCCAGCAGCCGGGACAGGGGGCCGTCCACCGGGGAGCTGTTTTTT. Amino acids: CASSRDRGPSTGELFF.

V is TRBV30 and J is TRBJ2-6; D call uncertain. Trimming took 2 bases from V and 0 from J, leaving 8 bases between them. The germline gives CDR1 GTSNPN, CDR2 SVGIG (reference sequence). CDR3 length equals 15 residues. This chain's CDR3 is CAWSIGNSGANVLTF. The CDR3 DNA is TGTGCCTGGAGTATAGGAAACTCTGGGGCCAACGTCCTGACTTTC.

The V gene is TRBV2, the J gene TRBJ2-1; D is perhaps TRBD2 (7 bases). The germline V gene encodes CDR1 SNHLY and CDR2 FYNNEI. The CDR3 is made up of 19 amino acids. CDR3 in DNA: TGTCCCCGCTGTGAAGGGGGGGCGGGGGAGGGGAGCTCCTACAATGAGCAGTTCTTC. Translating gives CPRCEGGAGEGSSYNEQFF.

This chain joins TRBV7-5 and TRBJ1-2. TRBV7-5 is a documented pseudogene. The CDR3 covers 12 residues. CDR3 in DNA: TGTGTCAGAAGCTTAGTTAACTATGGCTACACCTTC. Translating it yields CVRSLVNYGYTF.

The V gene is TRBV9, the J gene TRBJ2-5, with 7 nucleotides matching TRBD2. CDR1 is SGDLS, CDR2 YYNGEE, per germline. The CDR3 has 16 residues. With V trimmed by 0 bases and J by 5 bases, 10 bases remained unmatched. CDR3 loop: CASSVDRGSTHETQYF. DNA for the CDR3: TGTGCCAGCAGCGTAGATCGCGGGAGTACGCATGAGACCCAGTACTTC. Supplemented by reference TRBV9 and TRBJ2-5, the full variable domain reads DSGVTQTPKHLITATGQRVTLRCSPRSGDLSVYWYQQSLDQGLQFLIQYYNGEERAKGNILERFSAQQFPDLHSELNLSSLELGDSALYFCASSVDRGSTHETQYFGPGTRLLVL.

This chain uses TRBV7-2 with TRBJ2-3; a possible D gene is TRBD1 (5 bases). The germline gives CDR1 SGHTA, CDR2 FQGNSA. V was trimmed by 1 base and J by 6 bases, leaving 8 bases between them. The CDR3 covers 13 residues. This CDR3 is CASSLGQKDTQYF. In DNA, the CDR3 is TGTGCCAGCAGCTTAGGACAGAAGGATACGCAGTATTTT.

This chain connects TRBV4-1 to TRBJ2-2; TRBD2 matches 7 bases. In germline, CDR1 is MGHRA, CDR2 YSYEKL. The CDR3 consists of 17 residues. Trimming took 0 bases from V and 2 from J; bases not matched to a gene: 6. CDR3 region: CASSQDVRGSNTGELFF. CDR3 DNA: TGCGCCAGCAGCCAAGATGTGCGGGGGTCCAACACCGGGGAGCTGTTTTTT.

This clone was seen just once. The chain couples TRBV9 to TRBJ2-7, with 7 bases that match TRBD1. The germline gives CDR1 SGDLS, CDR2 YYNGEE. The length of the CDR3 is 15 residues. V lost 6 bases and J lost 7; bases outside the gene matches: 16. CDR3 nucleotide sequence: TGTGCCAGCAAGAGGGAGCGACAGGGACCTGAGGAGCAGTACTTC. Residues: CASKRERQGPEEQYF.

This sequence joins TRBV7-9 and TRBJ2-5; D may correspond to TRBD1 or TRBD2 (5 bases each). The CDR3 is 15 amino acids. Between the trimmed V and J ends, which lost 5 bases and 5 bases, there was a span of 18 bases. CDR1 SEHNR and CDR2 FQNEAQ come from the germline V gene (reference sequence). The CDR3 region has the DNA TGTGCCAGCAGCCCCCGAGGGGCTAGTTCTGAGACCCAGTACTTC. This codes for CASSPRGASSETQYF.

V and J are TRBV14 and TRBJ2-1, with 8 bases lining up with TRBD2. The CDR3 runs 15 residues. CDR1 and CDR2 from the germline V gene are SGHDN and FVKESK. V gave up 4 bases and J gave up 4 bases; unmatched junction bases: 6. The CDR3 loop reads CASSLLAGFYNEQFF. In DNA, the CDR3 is TGTGCCAGCAGCCTATTAGCGGGGTTTTACAATGAGCAGTTCTTC.

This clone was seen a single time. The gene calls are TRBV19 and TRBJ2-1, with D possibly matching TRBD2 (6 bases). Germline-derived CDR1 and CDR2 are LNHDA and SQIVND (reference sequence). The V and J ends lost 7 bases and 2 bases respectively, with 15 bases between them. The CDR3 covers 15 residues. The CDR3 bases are TGTGCCAGTACCCCCGGGGGACGGACCTACAATGAGCAGTTCTTC. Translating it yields CASTPGGRTYNEQFF.

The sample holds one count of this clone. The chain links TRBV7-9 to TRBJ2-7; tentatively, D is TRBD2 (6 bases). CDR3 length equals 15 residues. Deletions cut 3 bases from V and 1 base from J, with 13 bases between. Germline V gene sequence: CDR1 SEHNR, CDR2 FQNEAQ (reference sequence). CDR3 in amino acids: CASSFLLGLSYEQYF. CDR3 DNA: TGTGCCAGCAGCTTCCTCCTGGGACTGTCCTACGAGCAGTACTTC.

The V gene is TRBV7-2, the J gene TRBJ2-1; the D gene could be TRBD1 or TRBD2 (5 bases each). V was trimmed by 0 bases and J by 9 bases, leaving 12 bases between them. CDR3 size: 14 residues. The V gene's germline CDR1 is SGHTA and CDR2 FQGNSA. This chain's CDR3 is CASSLAQIGGEQFF. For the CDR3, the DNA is TGTGCCAGCAGCTTAGCGCAAATTGGGGGTGAGCAGTTCTTC.

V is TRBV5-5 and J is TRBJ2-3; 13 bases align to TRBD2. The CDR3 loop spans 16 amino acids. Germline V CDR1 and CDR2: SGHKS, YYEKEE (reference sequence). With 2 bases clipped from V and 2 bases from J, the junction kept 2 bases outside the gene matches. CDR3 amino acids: CASSFGTSGVTDTQYF. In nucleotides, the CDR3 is TGTGCCAGCAGCTTTGGGACTAGCGGGGTCACAGATACGCAGTATTTT. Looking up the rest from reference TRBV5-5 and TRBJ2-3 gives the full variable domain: DAGVTQSPTHLIKTRGQQVTLRCSPISGHKSVSWYQQVLGQGPQFIFQYYEKEERGRGNFPDRFSARQFPNYSSELNVNALLLGDSALYLCASSFGTSGVTDTQYFGPGTRLTVL.

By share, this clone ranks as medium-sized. The CDR3 reads CASSTGLADLDTQYF. CDR3 coding DNA: TGTGCCAGCAGCACGGGACTAGCGGACTTAGATACGCAGTATTTT. J is TRBJ2-3 and V is TRBV6-2 or TRBV6-3, with 11 bases identical to TRBD2. This CDR3 spans 15 amino acids. With V trimmed by 6 bases and J by 5 bases, 7 bases remained unmatched. CDR1 and CDR2 (germline): MNHEY, SVGEGT.

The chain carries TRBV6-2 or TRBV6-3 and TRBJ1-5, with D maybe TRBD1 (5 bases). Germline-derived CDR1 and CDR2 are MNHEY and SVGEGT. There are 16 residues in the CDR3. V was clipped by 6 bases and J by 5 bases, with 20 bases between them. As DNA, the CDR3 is TGTGCCAGCAGCCCACCGACAGTCTGGAATTATCAGCCCCAGCATTTT. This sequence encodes CASSPPTVWNYQPQHF.

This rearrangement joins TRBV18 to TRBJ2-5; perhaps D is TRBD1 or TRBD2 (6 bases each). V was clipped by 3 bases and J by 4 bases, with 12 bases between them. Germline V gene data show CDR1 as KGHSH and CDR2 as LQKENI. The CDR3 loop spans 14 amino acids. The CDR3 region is CASSPKGGGETQYF. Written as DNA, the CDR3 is TGTGCCAGCTCACCCAAGGGGGGAGGAGAGACCCAGTACTTC.